Sequencing of this T cell receptor (beta chain) was carried out in a study of breast tumors, draining lymph nodes, adjacent tissues. Regarding the study as a whole: Data only fit, rather than demonstrated, lymph node origin of most tumor T cells. Compared with basal-like, luminal-like tumors shared significantly more repertoire with nontumor tissue.

The V end lost 10 bases, the J end lost 6 bases, and 16 bases lay between the germline ends. Germline V lookup: CDR1 MNHEY, CDR2 SVGAGI. The CDR3 runs to 14 residues. Sample share makes this clonotype medium-sized. Its antigen is not identified. One entry per CDR3 protein results from TCRdb running MiXCR on the multiplex PCR reads. The table has about 11,000 distinct CDR3 sequences, around 36% seen once. The material sequenced was breast tumor tissue. V is TRBV6-5 and J is TRBJ1-6; tentative D call: TRBD1 (5 bases). The sequence was obtained from a female donor with breast cancer. Some clones in this sample may be carry-over from other donors' samples. The CDR3 DNA reads as TGTGCCACTATGGGGGAGGGGCCTAATTCACCCCTCCACTTT. This sequence encodes CATMGEGPNSPLHF.